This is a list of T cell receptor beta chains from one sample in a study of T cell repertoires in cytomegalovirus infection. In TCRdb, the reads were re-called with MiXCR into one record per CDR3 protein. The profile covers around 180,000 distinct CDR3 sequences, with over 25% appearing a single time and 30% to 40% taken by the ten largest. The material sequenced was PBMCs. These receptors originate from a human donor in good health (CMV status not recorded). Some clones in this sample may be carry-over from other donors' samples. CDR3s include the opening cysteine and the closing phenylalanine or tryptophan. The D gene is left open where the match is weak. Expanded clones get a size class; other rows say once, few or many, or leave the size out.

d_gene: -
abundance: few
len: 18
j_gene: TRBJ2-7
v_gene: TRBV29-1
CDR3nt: TGCAGCGTTGTGGGATCGGGCTCTATGGGGTCCTGGTCTGACGAGCAGTACTTC
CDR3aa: CSVVGSGSMGSWSDEQYF

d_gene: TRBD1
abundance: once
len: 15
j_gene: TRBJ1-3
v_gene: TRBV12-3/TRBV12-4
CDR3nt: TGTGCCAGCAGCCAGAACAGGGGGCCTGGAAACACCATATATTTT
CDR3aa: CASSQNRGPGNTIYF

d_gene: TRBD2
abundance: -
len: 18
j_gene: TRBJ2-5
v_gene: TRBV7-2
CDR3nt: TGTGCCAGCAGCTCACCTCTAGCGGGGCAATTTAATGATAGGACCCAGTACTTC
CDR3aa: CASSSPLAGQFNDRTQYF

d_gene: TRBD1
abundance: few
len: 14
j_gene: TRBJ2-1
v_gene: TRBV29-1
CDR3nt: TGCAGCGCCCTGGGGACAGGTGACTACAATGAGCAGTTCTTC
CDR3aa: CSALGTGDYNEQFF

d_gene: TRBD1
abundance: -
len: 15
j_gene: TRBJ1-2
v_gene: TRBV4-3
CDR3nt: TGCGCCAGCAGCCAAGAGGGACAGTTCGGCTATGGCTACACCTTC
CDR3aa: CASSQEGQFGYGYTF

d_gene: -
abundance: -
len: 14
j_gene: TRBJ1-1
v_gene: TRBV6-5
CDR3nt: TGTGCCAGCAGTTACTCGGAGGGGGTTCTTGAAGCTTTCTTT
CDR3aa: CASSYSEGVLEAFF

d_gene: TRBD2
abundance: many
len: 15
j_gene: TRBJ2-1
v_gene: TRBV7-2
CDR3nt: TGTGCCAGCAGCTTAGCTAGCGGGGGTTACAATGAGCAGTTCTTC
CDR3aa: CASSLASGGYNEQFF

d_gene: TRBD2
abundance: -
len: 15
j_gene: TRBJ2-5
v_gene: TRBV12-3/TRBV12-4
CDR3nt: TGTGCCAGCAGTTTAGATAGCGGGTCTACAGAGACCCAGTACTTC
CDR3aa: CASSLDSGSTETQYF

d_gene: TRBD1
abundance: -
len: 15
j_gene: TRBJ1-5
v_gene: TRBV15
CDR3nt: TGTGCCACCAGCAGCCGGACAGGGATGAGGCAGCCCCAGCATTTT
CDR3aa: CATSSRTGMRQPQHF

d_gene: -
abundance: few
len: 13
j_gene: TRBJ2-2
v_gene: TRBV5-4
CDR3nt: TGTGCCAGCACCTTGGATCTATCCGGGGAGCTGTTTTTT
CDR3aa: CASTLDLSGELFF

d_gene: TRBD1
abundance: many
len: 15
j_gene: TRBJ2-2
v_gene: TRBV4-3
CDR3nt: TGCGCCAGCAGCCCCGGGACAGGGGGACCCGGGGAGCTGTTTTTT
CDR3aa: CASSPGTGGPGELFF

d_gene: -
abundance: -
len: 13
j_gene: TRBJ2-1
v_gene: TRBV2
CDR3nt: TGTGCCAGCAGTGAGGCCAGGGGACATGAGCAGTTCTTC
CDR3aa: CASSEARGHEQFF

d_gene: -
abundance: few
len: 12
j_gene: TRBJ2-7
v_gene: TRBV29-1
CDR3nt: TGCAGCGTTACCGGGTCCTCCTACGAGCAGTACTTC
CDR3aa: CSVTGSSYEQYF

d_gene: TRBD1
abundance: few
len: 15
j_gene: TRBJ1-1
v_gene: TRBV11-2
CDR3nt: TGTGCCAGCAGCTCGCTCCGGACAGGGCGTCATGAAGCTTTCTTT
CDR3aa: CASSSLRTGRHEAFF

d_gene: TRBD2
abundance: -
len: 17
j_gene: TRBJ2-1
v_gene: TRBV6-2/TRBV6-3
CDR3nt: TGTGCCAGCAGCCCGAGTGGGTTAGCGGGGGGCTACAACGAGCCGTTCTTC
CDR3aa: CASSPSGLAGGYNEPFF

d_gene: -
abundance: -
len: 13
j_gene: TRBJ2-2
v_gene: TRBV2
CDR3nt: TGTGCCAGCAGTGACTTGGCCGGCGGGGAGCTGTTTTTT
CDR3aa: CASSDLAGGELFF

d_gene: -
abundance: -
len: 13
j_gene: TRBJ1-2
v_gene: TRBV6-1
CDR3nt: TGTGCCAGCAGTAACAGATACTTATATGGCTACACCTTC
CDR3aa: CASSNRYLYGYTF

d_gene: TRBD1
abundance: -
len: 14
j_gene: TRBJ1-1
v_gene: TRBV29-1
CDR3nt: TGCAGCATTTCCGGGACAGGGGGTATTGATGGAGCTTTCTTT
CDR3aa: CSISGTGGIDGAFF

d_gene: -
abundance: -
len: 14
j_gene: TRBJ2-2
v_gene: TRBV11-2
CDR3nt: TGTGCCAGCAGCTCCCCAAGGAAAGCCGGGGAGCTGTTTTTT
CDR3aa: CASSSPRKAGELFF

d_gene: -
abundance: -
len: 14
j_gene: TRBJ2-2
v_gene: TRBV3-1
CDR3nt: TGTGCCAGCAGGAATAGGGAGAACACCGGGGAGCTGTTTTTT
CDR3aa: CASRNRENTGELFF

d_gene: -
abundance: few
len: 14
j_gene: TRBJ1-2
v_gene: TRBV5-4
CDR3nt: TGTGCCAGCAGCACTTGGCAGGGAGGCTATGGCTACACCTTC
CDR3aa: CASSTWQGGYGYTF